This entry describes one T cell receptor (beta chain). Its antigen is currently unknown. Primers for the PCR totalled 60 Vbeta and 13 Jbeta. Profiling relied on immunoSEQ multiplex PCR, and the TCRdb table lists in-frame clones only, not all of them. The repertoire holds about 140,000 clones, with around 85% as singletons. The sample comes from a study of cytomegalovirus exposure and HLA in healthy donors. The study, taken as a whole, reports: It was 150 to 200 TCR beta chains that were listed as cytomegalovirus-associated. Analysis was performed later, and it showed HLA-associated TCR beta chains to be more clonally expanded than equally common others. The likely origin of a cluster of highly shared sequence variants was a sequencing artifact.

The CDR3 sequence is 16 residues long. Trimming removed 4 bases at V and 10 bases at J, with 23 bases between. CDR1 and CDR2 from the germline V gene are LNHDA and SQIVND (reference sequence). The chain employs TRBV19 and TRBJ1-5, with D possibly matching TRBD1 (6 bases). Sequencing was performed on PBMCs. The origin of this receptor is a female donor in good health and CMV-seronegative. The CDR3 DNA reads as TGTGCCAGTAGTAGAGGGACCGCAACAGGGATTAGTCCCCAGCATTTT. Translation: CASSRGTATGISPQHF.